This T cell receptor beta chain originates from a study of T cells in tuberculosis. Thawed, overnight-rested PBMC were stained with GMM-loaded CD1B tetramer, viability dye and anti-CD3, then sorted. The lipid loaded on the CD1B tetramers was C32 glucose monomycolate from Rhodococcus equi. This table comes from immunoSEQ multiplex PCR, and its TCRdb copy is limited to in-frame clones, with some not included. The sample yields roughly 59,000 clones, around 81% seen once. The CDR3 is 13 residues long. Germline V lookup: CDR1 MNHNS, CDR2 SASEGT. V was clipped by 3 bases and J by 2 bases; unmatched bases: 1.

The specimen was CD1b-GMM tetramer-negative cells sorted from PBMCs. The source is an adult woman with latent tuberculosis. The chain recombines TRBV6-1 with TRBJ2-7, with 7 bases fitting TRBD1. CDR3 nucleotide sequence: TGTGCCAGCAGTGAGGGACAGCCCTACGAGCAGTACTTC. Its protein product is CASSEGQPYEQYF.